The next 14 T cell receptor beta chains were all read from a single sample in a study of cytotoxic CD8 clonotypes in ibrutinib-treated CLL (dated by TCRdb to the early 2020s). Library preparation was by the immunoSEQ multiplex PCR assay. TCRdb took over this immuneACCESS table, retaining in-frame rearrangements with V and J assigned. Such tables are incomplete; in checked studies, under half of the missing clones stem from an unresolved V gene, and the remainder is unexplained. For this sample the table gives some 310,000 clones, of which roughly 85% were detected only once. Over 5% of the sample lies in the top ten. The source was PBMCs, collected before ibrutinib treatment. The receptors shown here come from a human donor with chronic lymphocytic leukemia.

The chain couples TRBV25-1 to TRBJ2-1; the match to TRBD2 covers 8 bases. This CDR3 region has 15 residues. Trimming at V came to 6 bases and at J to 4 bases, leaving 8 bases not matched to a gene. Germline CDR1 and CDR2: MGHDK and SYGVNS. Here the CDR3 DNA reads TGTGCCAGCAGGGTTGGTAGCGGGGTGTACAATGAGCAGTTCTTC. Its protein product is CASRVGSGVYNEQFF.

The chain couples TRBV4-3 to TRBJ1-5; 8 positions agree with TRBD1. The CDR3 consists of 16 residues. V shed 2 bases and J 6 bases; nucleotides not matched to a gene: 9. CDR1 and CDR2 (germline): LGHNA, YSLEER. In nucleotides, the CDR3 is TGCGCCAGCAGCCAAAGTCGGACAGGGATTAGTCAGCCCCAGCATTTT. This codes for CASSQSRTGISQPQHF.

The chain employs TRBV5-1 and TRBJ2-1; a weak D match, TRBD2 (5 bases). Germline CDR1 and CDR2: SGHRS and YFSETQ. Between the trimmed V and J ends, which lost 0 bases and 4 bases, there was a span of 20 bases. The CDR3 extends over 18 amino acids. CDR3 bases: TGCGCCAGCAGCTTGGATGGTACCCGGGATCCCCTTTACAATGAGCAGTTCTTC. It is translated as CASSLDGTRDPLYNEQFF.

The count of this clone is one. The chain uses TRBV30 and TRBJ2-7, with a weak D call TRBD2 (5 bases). The CDR3 has 12 residues. The germline gives CDR1 GTSNPN, CDR2 SVGIG (reference sequence). Trimming took 0 bases from V and 4 from J, leaving 7 bases between them. The CDR3 loop reads CAWSVGGYEQYF. The DNA for the CDR3 is TGTGCCTGGAGTGTAGGCGGGTACGAGCAGTACTTC.

This clone was detected a few times. V and J are TRBV21-1 and TRBJ2-7; the table's TRBD2 call for D was not verified on the DNA. TRBV21-1 is termed a pseudogene. The length of the CDR3 is 15 residues. The chain's CDR3 is CASSPSRAGGGEQYF. In DNA form, the CDR3 reads TGTGCCAGCAGCCCGAGCAGGGCGGGAGGAGGCGAGCAGTACTTC.

This clone was counted at least ten times. The rearrangement links TRBV7-9 to TRBJ2-7, with TRBD2 matching over 12 bases. The CDR3 length is 17 residues. In germline, CDR1 is SEHNR, CDR2 FQNEAQ (reference sequence). V was pared by 5 bases and J by 2 bases, with 10 bases of the junction left unmatched. The CDR3 sequence is CASSTPGLAGFTYEQYF. The CDR3 nucleotides are TGTGCCAGCAGCACACCGGGACTAGCGGGTTTCACCTACGAGCAGTACTTC.

This clone was recorded a few times. The V call is TRBV2, the J call TRBJ2-7; D call uncertain. The ends were cut back, 7 bases at V and 0 bases at J, with 7 bases in the middle. This CDR3 has 12 amino acids. In germline, CDR1 is SNHLY, CDR2 FYNNEI. CDR3 residues: CASNYPSYEQYF. As DNA, the CDR3 is TGTGCCAGCAACTACCCCTCCTACGAGCAGTACTTC.

The V gene is TRBV10-1, the J gene TRBJ2-7; D may be TRBD2 (6 bases). CDR1 WNHNN and CDR2 SYGVQD come from the germline V gene (reference sequence). The V end was cut by 6 bases, the J end by 2 bases, with 11 bases between. The CDR3 consists of 13 residues. CDR3 nucleotides: TGCGCCAGCAGCGAGGGACTTACCTACGAGCAGTACTTC. Amino acids: CASSEGLTYEQYF.

The chain combines TRBV5-1 with TRBJ2-7; 16 nucleotides match TRBD2. The ends lost 1 base at V and 3 bases at J; junction bases unmatched: 7. The CDR3 runs 18 residues. The germline CDR1 and CDR2 sequences are SGHRS and YFSETQ. CDR3 sequence: CASSLFKGTSGRDYEQYF. CDR3 nucleotides: TGCGCCAGCAGCTTGTTTAAAGGGACTAGCGGGAGGGACTACGAGCAGTACTTC.

This chain uses TRBV5-1 with TRBJ1-4; perhaps TRBD1 as D (5 bases). The germline CDR1 and CDR2 sequences are SGHRS and YFSETQ. The germline V and J ends were trimmed by 4 bases and 4 bases, with 14 bases remaining between them. CDR3 length equals 15 residues. This CDR3 is CASSLRTGDNEKLFF. CDR3 nucleotide sequence: TGCGCCAGCAGCCTCAGGACGGGGGATAATGAAAAACTGTTTTTT.

The rearrangement uses TRBV7-6 and TRBJ2-7; D unresolved. V lost 2 bases to trimming and J lost 4 bases, with 15 bases between them. Germline CDR1 SGHVS, CDR2 FNYEAQ. This CDR3 spans 15 amino acids. This chain's CDR3 is CASSLRNFATYEQYF. Here the CDR3 DNA reads TGTGCCAGCAGCTTACGGAATTTCGCCACGTACGAGCAGTACTTC.

The chain recombines TRBV7-9 with TRBJ2-7; D unclear. V lost 1 base to trimming and J lost 5 bases, with 0 bases between them. The V gene's germline CDR1 is SEHNR and CDR2 FQNEAQ (reference sequence). The CDR3 loop spans 10 amino acids. In DNA, the CDR3 is TGTGCCAGCAGCTTAGACGAGCAGTACTTC. Its translation: CASSLDEQYF.

This chain joins TRBV2 and TRBJ2-3; D assignment may be TRBD1 or TRBD2 (5 bases each). The CDR3 sequence is 15 residues long. The germline V gene has CDR1 SNHLY and CDR2 FYNNEI. V was cut by 5 bases and J by 0 bases, with 12 bases left in between. The CDR3 spells CASSHGTDSTDTQYF. The CDR3 region has the DNA TGTGCCAGCAGTCACGGGACGGATAGCACAGATACGCAGTATTTT.

This sequence joins TRBV5-6 and TRBJ2-7; D is undetermined. Trimming stripped 0 bases from V and 3 bases from J, with 7 bases between. CDR3 length: 13 amino acids. In germline, CDR1 is SGHDT, CDR2 YYEEEE. The CDR3, as DNA: TGTGCCAGCAGCTTGGTTCAGGACTACGAGCAGTACTTC. Protein: CASSLVQDYEQYF. The entire variable domain, with the rest obtained from reference TRBV5-6 and TRBJ2-7, is as follows: DAGVTQSPTHLIKTRGQQVTLRCSPKSGHDTVSWYQQALGQGPQFIFQYYEEEERQRGNFPDRFSGHQFPNYSSELNVNALLLGDSALYLCASSLVQDYEQYFGPGTRLTVT.